The 17 T cell receptor beta chains below all came from one sample that was sequenced in a study of T cells after yellow fever vaccination (dated by TCRdb to about 2019). Library method: 5' RACE. This sample was sequenced with an Illumina HiSeq 2500. The public reads were reanalyzed by TCRdb: fastp trimming at Q25, MiXCR alignment, in-frame beta chains only. Each CDR3 protein appears once, grouped with its most common genes and DNA. Counted in this sample were 120,000 to 150,000 distinct CDR3 sequences; roughly 8.2% of them appeared once. The ten largest clones capture roughly 0.71% of the sample. Per the publication, the treatment or condition label means: live attenuated yellow fever vaccine strain. The sample was CD4+ T cells sorted from PBMCs, taken 5 days after the yellow fever booster vaccination. These receptors came from a man aged 25 to 40 who received the YFV17D yellow fever vaccine.

The chain employs TRBV5-6 and TRBJ1-6, with 10 bases fitting TRBD1. The CDR3 consists of 15 residues. V dropped 0 bases and J dropped 6; count of bases not matched to a gene: 0. Per the germline V gene, CDR1 is SGHDT and CDR2 is YYEEEE. The chain's CDR3 is CASSLGDRGNSPLHF. The CDR3 DNA sequence: TGTGCCAGCAGCTTGGGGGACAGGGGTAATTCACCCCTCCACTTT. Complete variable domain (other parts from reference TRBV5-6 and TRBJ1-6): DAGVTQSPTHLIKTRGQQVTLRCSPKSGHDTVSWYQQALGQGPQFIFQYYEEEERQRGNFPDRFSGHQFPNYSSELNVNALLLGDSALYLCASSLGDRGNSPLHFGNGTRLTVT.

The sample holds many counts of this clonotype. The chain employs TRBV12-3 or TRBV12-4 and TRBJ2-7; 7 bases are shared with TRBD1. Trimming took 7 bases from V and 3 from J; bases not matched to a gene: 6. CDR3 length: 13 residues. DNA of the CDR3: TGTGCCAGCACCCTACAGGGGAGCTACGAGCAGTACTTC. Amino acid sequence: CASTLQGSYEQYF.

This clonotype has ten or more counts. This chain joins TRBV6-6 and TRBJ2-2; D is undetermined. V gave up 5 bases and J gave up 8 bases, with 12 bases separating them. Per the germline V gene, CDR1 is MNHNY and CDR2 is SVGAGI (reference sequence). This CDR3 is built from 13 residues. The DNA of the CDR3 is TGTGCCAGCAGTCCAAAAGGATGGGGGGAGCTGTTTTTT. It encodes CASSPKGWGELFF.

In its sample, this clonotype was seen many times. J is TRBJ2-3 and V is TRBV3-1; no clear D gene. CDR3 size: 13 residues. The V end lost 3 bases, the J end lost 5 bases, and 9 bases lay between the germline ends. Germline assignment: CDR1 LGHDT and CDR2 YNNKEL (reference sequence). CDR3 DNA sequence: TGTGCCAGCAGCCAGAGGACCGTAGATACGCAGTATTTT. Translation gives CASSQRTVDTQYF.

There are many counts of this clonotype. V usage is TRBV12-3 or TRBV12-4 and J usage is TRBJ1-4; no firm D call. Trimming took off 2 bases at V and 8 bases at J, with 6 bases between the two ends. The CDR3 totals 12 residues. CDR3 DNA: TGTGCCAGCAGTTTAACGCGGGAAAAACTGTTTTTT. Translated: CASSLTREKLFF.

This clonotype came up many times. The genes are TRBV12-3 or TRBV12-4 and TRBJ1-1; D is perhaps TRBD1 (5 bases). Trimming cost V 7 bases and J 1 base, with 13 bases left between them. CDR3 size: 14 residues. CDR3 nucleotide sequence: TGTGCCAGCATCCTAGGGACGGGGAACACTGAAGCTTTCTTT. Protein sequence: CASILGTGNTEAFF.

This clonotype was seen many times. The chain is built from TRBV7-2 and TRBJ2-1, with 9 bases aligning to TRBD2. This CDR3 region has 16 residues. CDR1 and CDR2 from the germline V gene are SGHTA and FQGNSA. Unmatched junction bases numbered 7, after V lost 3 bases and J lost 4 bases. In DNA, the CDR3 is TGTGCCAGCAGCTTTCGCGGGAGGGCGGTTTACAATGAGCAGTTCTTC. This encodes CASSFRGRAVYNEQFF.

This clonotype was counted ten times or more. The rearrangement joins TRBV3-1 to TRBJ2-5; D remains unclear. Trimming removed 2 bases from V and 2 bases from J, with 9 bases in between. Germline CDR1 LGHDT, CDR2 YNNKEL (reference sequence). This CDR3 contains 14 residues. The CDR3 sequence: CASSQQELQETQYF. The CDR3 bases are TGTGCCAGCAGCCAACAGGAATTACAAGAGACCCAGTACTTC.

This clonotype was observed many times. The chain carries TRBV29-1 and TRBJ2-5, with 7 bases matching TRBD1. This CDR3 region has 14 residues. Germline CDR1 SQVTM, CDR2 ANQGSEA. V shed 7 bases and J 4 bases; nucleotides not matched to a gene: 12. The CDR3 region has the DNA TGCAGCGGCCGGACAGGCGTAAAGGGAGAGACCCAGTACTTC. This sequence encodes CSGRTGVKGETQYF.

This clonotype was found a few times. The chain joins TRBV18 to TRBJ2-3; D ambiguous. V lost 4 bases, J lost 5 bases, and 16 bases lay in between. The V gene's germline CDR1 is KGHSH and CDR2 LQKENI. This CDR3 region has 15 residues. CDR3 amino acids: CASSHSAQIKDTQYF. The CDR3 DNA reads as TGTGCCAGCTCACACTCCGCCCAAATTAAAGATACGCAGTATTTT.

In this sample, this clonotype turned up many times. CDR3: CASSLSGGTGTDTQYF. In DNA form, the CDR3 reads TGTGCCAGCAGCTTATCGGGGGGGACAGGGACAGATACGCAGTATTTT. This rearrangement joins TRBV11-2 to TRBJ2-3; tentatively, D is TRBD1 (9 bases). V lost 2 bases, J lost 3 bases, and 15 bases lay in between. The CDR3 totals 16 residues. Germline V gene sequence: CDR1 SGHAT, CDR2 FQNNGV.

The sample holds many counts of this clonotype. The V and J genes are TRBV4-1 and TRBJ2-3, with 7 positions matching TRBD2. Per germline, CDR1 MGHRA and CDR2 YSYEKL. The CDR3 runs to 14 residues. Trimming at V came to 5 bases and at J to 1 base, leaving 3 bases not matched to a gene. The CDR3 nucleotides read TGCGCCAGCAGCTGGGGAGGGGGCACAGATACGCAGTATTTT. Translated, it gives CASSWGGGTDTQYF.

This clonotype came up many times. The chain combines TRBV30 with TRBJ1-3; D remains unclear. There are 11 residues in the CDR3. Deletions cut 2 bases from V and 8 bases from J, with 7 bases between. The germline V gene encodes CDR1 GTSNPN and CDR2 SVGIG (reference sequence). The CDR3 here is CAWSLPDTIYF. CDR3 nucleotide sequence: TGTGCCTGGAGTCTCCCAGACACCATATATTTT. The entire variable domain, with the rest obtained from reference TRBV30 and TRBJ1-3, is as follows: SQTIHQWPATLVQPVGSPLSLECTVEGTSNPNLYWYRQAAGRGLQLLFYSVGIGQISSEVPQNLSASRPQDRQFILSSKKLLLSDSGFYLCAWSLPDTIYFGEGSWLTVV.

This clonotype has a count of ten or more. This sequence joins TRBV20-1 and TRBJ1-6, with unresolved D. The germline CDR1 and CDR2 sequences are DFQATT and SNEGSKA (reference sequence). The CDR3 spans 13 residues. V was cut by 3 bases and J by 7 bases, with 10 bases left in between. CDR3 in amino acids: CSASTVGNSPLHF. In DNA form, the CDR3 reads TGCAGTGCTAGTACGGTGGGAAATTCACCCCTCCACTTT.

In its sample, this clonotype was seen many times. V usage is TRBV29-1 and J usage is TRBJ2-5; the D gene is possibly TRBD2 (5 bases). The germline CDR1 and CDR2 sequences are SQVTM and ANQGSEA. Trimming removed 7 bases at V and 3 bases at J, with 12 bases between. This CDR3 comprises 12 residues. The CDR3 sequence is CSGQSGEETQYF. The CDR3 nucleotides read TGCAGCGGCCAAAGCGGTGAAGAGACCCAGTACTTC.

This clonotype was observed at least ten times. This rearrangement joins TRBV2 to TRBJ2-3, with D tentatively TRBD1 (6 bases). The length of the CDR3 is 14 residues. V lost 6 bases and J lost 0, with 10 bases in between. Germline values: CDR1 SNHLY, CDR2 FYNNEI. The CDR3 DNA sequence: TGTGCCAGCAGGAGGACAGTTAGCACAGATACGCAGTATTTT. It codes for CASRRTVSTDTQYF.

The table lists this clonotype with many counts. This sequence joins TRBV28 and TRBJ2-1, with TRBD1 identical over 7 bases. Trimming removed 3 bases from V and 0 bases from J; junction bases left unmatched: 8. CDR3 length: 17 residues. Per germline, CDR1 MDHEN and CDR2 SYDVKM. The CDR3 DNA reads TGTGCCAGCAGTTTCTTGCAGACAGGGCACTCCTACAATGAGCAGTTCTTC. Its protein product is CASSFLQTGHSYNEQFF. Filled out from reference TRBV28 and TRBJ2-1, the complete variable domain reads DVKVTQSSRYLVKRTGEKVFLECVQDMDHENMFWYRQDPGLGLRLIYFSYDVKMKEKGDIPEGYSVSREKKERFSLILESASTNQTSMYLCASSFLQTGHSYNEQFFGPGTRLTVL.